These 13 T cell receptor beta chains share one sample of origin, sequenced in a study of identical twins. TCRdb redid the calling of the 5' RACE reads with MiXCR, one entry per CDR3 protein. The table lists roughly 690,000 distinct CDR3 sequences, 21% of them singletons. The same sample was also studied in work on T cells expressing NK-cell markers.

Sequenced material: PBMCs. These receptor sequences come from a woman younger than 30 in good health.

This clonotype showed up just a few times. The gene calls are TRBV15 and TRBJ2-1; D remains ambiguous. Trimming left V 1 base short and J 10 bases short, with 8 bases between. The germline V gene encodes CDR1 LNHNV and CDR2 YYDKDF (reference sequence). This CDR3 spans 12 amino acids. The CDR3 protein is CATSRASREQFF. In DNA form, the CDR3 reads TGTGCCACCAGCAGAGCATCCCGGGAGCAGTTCTTC.

This clonotype has more than one count but fewer than ten. The chain has TRBV7-9 and TRBJ1-5, with no clear D. CDR1 and CDR2 from the germline V gene are SEHNR and FQNEAQ (reference sequence). V was cut by 4 bases and J by 0 bases, with 4 bases left in between. The CDR3 sequence is 13 residues long. CDR3 sequence reads: CASSYDSNQPQHF. CDR3 DNA sequence: TGTGCCAGCAGCTACGATAGCAATCAGCCCCAGCATTTT.

A remark on this clonotype: The germline gene is not matched at one end of the junction; a read error may be the cause. The genes are TRBV10-3 and TRBJ1-1; 7 bases line up with TRBD1. This CDR3 region has 13 residues. The germline CDR1 and CDR2 sequences are ENHRY and SYGVKD. CDR3 nucleotides: TGCGGCGCTAGGGGGACAGTGAACACTGAAGCTTTCTTT. This sequence encodes CGARGTVNTEAFF.

This clonotype was found a few times. This rearrangement joins TRBV7-2 to TRBJ2-1, with 16 bases that match TRBD2. Trimming at V came to 3 bases and at J to 2 bases, leaving 1 base not matched to a gene. Germline V CDR1 and CDR2: SGHTA, FQGNSA. This CDR3 is built from 17 residues. CDR3 residues: CASSLGLAGGPYNEQFF. The CDR3 DNA sequence: TGTGCCAGCAGCTTGGGACTAGCGGGGGGGCCCTACAATGAGCAGTTCTTC. The full variable domain, in which reference TRBV7-2 and TRBJ2-1 provide the parts outside the CDR3, is GAGVSQSPSNKVTEKGKDVELRCDPISGHTALYWYRQSLGQGLEFLIYFQGNSAPDKSGLPSDRFSAERTGGSVSTLTIQRTQQEDSAVYLCASSLGLAGGPYNEQFFGPGTRLTVL.

This clonotype was seen only a few times. The rearrangement joins TRBV10-3 to TRBJ1-2, with TRBD1 matching over 8 bases. CDR1 is ENHRY and CDR2 is SYGVKD in the germline V gene. The trim removed 6 bases at V and 4 bases at J, leaving 4 bases unmatched. The CDR3 is 13 residues long. CDR3 region: CAIRQGAGYGYTF. As DNA, the CDR3 is TGTGCCATCAGGCAGGGGGCAGGCTATGGCTACACCTTC.

The chain employs TRBV20-1 and TRBJ2-2, with D possibly matching TRBD1 (5 bases). With 7 bases removed from V and 8 bases from J, the gap between germline ends came to 20 bases. Germline loops: CDR1 DFQATT, CDR2 SNEGSKA (reference sequence). The CDR3 consists of 14 residues. CDR3: CSVPSAVTGGELFF. For the CDR3, the DNA is TGCAGTGTCCCTTCCGCCGTCACAGGAGGGGAGCTGTTTTTT.

The chain carries TRBV20-1 and TRBJ2-1; no clear D gene. V lost 2 bases and J lost 2, with 16 bases in between. The CDR3 length is 16 residues. CDR1 and CDR2 from the germline V gene are DFQATT and SNEGSKA (reference sequence). The CDR3 region is CSARRKELQTYNEQFF. In DNA form, the CDR3 reads TGCAGTGCTAGACGGAAGGAACTCCAGACCTACAATGAGCAGTTCTTC.

This clonotype was recorded many times. V and J are TRBV29-1 and TRBJ2-7, with D perhaps TRBD2 (6 bases). Deletions cut 4 bases from V and 5 bases from J, with 9 bases between. CDR1 SQVTM and CDR2 ANQGSEA come from the germline V gene. This CDR3 has 11 amino acids. CDR3 in amino acids: CSVVGGHEQYF. CDR3 DNA sequence: TGCAGCGTTGTGGGGGGACACGAGCAGTACTTC.

This clonotype occurred a few times. V and J are TRBV27 and TRBJ1-1, with no clear D. Trimming shortened V by 0 bases and J by 0 bases, and 8 bases separated the two germline ends. The CDR3 sequence is 15 residues long. Germline V gene data show CDR1 as MNHEY and CDR2 as SMNVEV (reference sequence). The CDR3 DNA reads TGTGCCAGCAGTTTATCGCGGAGCATGAACACTGAAGCTTTCTTT. This encodes CASSLSRSMNTEAFF.

The V call is TRBV16, the J call TRBJ2-5, with D maybe TRBD1 (6 bases). Germline CDR1 KGHSY, CDR2 FQNENV. V lost 3 bases and J 7 bases, leaving 15 bases between the germline ends. The CDR3 loop spans 14 amino acids. In DNA, the CDR3 is TGTGCCAGCAGCCATGGGACAAACCGGGGGACCCAGTACTTC. It encodes CASSHGTNRGTQYF.

The rearrangement links TRBV6-1 to TRBJ1-5; D not resolved. The CDR3 covers 13 residues. Between the trimmed V and J ends, which lost 7 bases and 2 bases, there was a span of 9 bases. Looked up from germline, CDR1 is MNHNS and CDR2 is SASEGT. The CDR3 loop is CASIHGRNQPQHF. Here the CDR3 DNA reads TGTGCCAGCATTCATGGGCGCAATCAGCCCCAGCATTTT.

DNA for the CDR3: TGTGCCAGCAGTATCCCCGGGACTCCCAATGAGCAGTTCTTC. Translating it yields CASSIPGTPNEQFF. The J gene is TRBJ2-1, the V gene TRBV6-2 or TRBV6-3; a possible D gene is TRBD2 (6 bases). CDR1 MNHEY and CDR2 SVGEGT come from the germline V gene. CDR3 length: 14 residues. Trimming cost V 5 bases and J 6 bases, with 14 bases left between them.

CDR3 residues: CAISGTDLNEQFF. Here the CDR3 DNA reads TGTGCCATCAGTGGGACGGACCTCAATGAGCAGTTCTTC. The chain links TRBV10-3 to TRBJ2-1; D remains ambiguous. CDR1 is ENHRY, CDR2 SYGVKD, per germline. Trimming left V 4 bases short and J 6 bases short, with 10 bases between. The CDR3 has 13 residues.